The text below deals with one T cell receptor (beta chain). No antigen is known for it. Treatment described: approximately nine-day PBMC culture with coronavirus spike peptide pools or control peptides (ViraFEST assay). This sample was taken from a study of vaccination and CD4 T cells after COVID-19. About the study: In the convalescent group, nasal swab PCR was SARS-CoV-2 positive; roughly 10 cases were mild and one severe. Investigators drew the post-COVID samples a median roughly 96 days after diagnosis, with a range of 35 to 161. Post-vaccine sampling followed dose two by a median about 70 days (range 14 to 241). SARS-CoV-2, HCoV-NL63, HCoV-OC43 and HCoV-229E supplied the overlapping spike peptides used to stimulate cells.

The CDR3 runs to 13 residues. CDR1 and CDR2 from the germline V gene are LNHDA and SQIVND (reference sequence). With 6 bases removed from V and 3 bases from J, the gap between germline ends came to 10 bases. The Oncomine TCR Beta short-read assay sequenced DNA from cultured CD4+ T cells. TCRdb called the PCR reads again in MiXCR, with one record for every CDR3 protein. This table has more than 10,000 distinct CDR3 sequences, just under 75% appearing once. This rearrangement joins TRBV19 to TRBJ2-3; D unresolved. The sequenced sample was CD4+ T cells from blood, cultured in vitro. This receptor was obtained from a human donor who had recovered from COVID-19. Here the CDR3 reads CASSQRTTDTQYF. CDR3 bases: TGTGCCAGTAGCCAAAGAACAACAGATACGCAGTATTTT.